The 27 T cell receptor beta chains listed next were all sequenced from one sample in a study of blood T cell repertoires in COVID-19. Profiling relied on immunoSEQ multiplex PCR, and the TCRdb table lists in-frame clones only, not all of them. In the table there are some 250,000 clones, around 80% of which are singletons. The specimen was peripheral blood. These TCRs come from a man between 60 and 75 years old with acute or convalescent COVID-19.

The chain carries TRBV5-1 and TRBJ2-2, with D perhaps matching TRBD1 (5 bases). The CDR3 totals 17 residues. The V gene's germline CDR1 is SGHRS and CDR2 YFSETQ. V was pared by 2 bases and J by 5 bases, with 19 bases between. The CDR3 sequence is CASSFDKDKTWTGELFF. The CDR3 DNA is TGCGCCAGCAGCTTCGATAAGGACAAAACGTGGACCGGGGAGCTGTTTTTT. Together with reference TRBV5-1 and TRBJ2-2, the CDR3 gives the full variable domain: KAGVTQTPRYLIKTRGQQVTLSCSPISGHRSVSWYQQTPGQGLQFLFEYFSETQRNKGNFPGRFSGRQFSNSRSEMNVSTLELGDSALYLCASSFDKDKTWTGELFFGEGSRLTVL.

The genes are TRBV7-6 and TRBJ2-5; D unclear. V lost 4 bases, J lost 1 base, and 4 bases lay in between. Germline V gives CDR1 SGHVS, CDR2 FNYEAQ. The CDR3 spans 12 residues. The CDR3 loop is CASSYSQETQYF. The CDR3 bases are TGTGCCAGCAGCTATAGCCAAGAGACCCAGTACTTC.

CDR3 protein: CASSAQTSGGVSEQFF. The CDR3 nucleotides are TGTGCCAGCAGTGCCCAGACTAGCGGGGGGGTTTCTGAGCAGTTCTTC. This chain joins TRBV6-1 and TRBJ2-1; 14 bases map to TRBD2. CDR1 is MNHNS, CDR2 SASEGT, per germline. The CDR3 has 16 residues. J gave up 9 bases and V 4 bases, and 8 bases lay outside the gene matches.

The rearrangement links TRBV7-9 to TRBJ1-1, with D unresolved. Deletions cut 2 bases from V and 11 bases from J, with 18 bases between. This CDR3 has 14 residues. In germline, CDR1 is SEHNR, CDR2 FQNEAQ (reference sequence). The CDR3 region has the DNA TGTGCCAGCAGCTTACAACCCTTGCGGGGTGAGGCTTTCTTT. Amino acid sequence: CASSLQPLRGEAFF. Supplemented by reference TRBV7-9 and TRBJ1-1, the full variable domain reads DTGVSQNPRHKITKRGQNVTFRCDPISEHNRLYWYRQTLGQGPEFLTYFQNEAQLEKSRLLSDRFSAERPKGSFSTLEIQRTEQGDSAMYLCASSLQPLRGEAFFGQGTRLTVV.

The genes are TRBV28 and TRBJ2-6; D ambiguous. Germline loops: CDR1 MDHEN, CDR2 SYDVKM. The V end lost 2 bases, the J end lost 1 base, and 6 bases lay between the germline ends. CDR3 length equals 15 residues. CDR3 sequence: CASSLRRSGANVLTF. CDR3 DNA: TGTGCCAGCAGTTTACGGCGGTCTGGGGCCAACGTCCTGACTTTC.

The DNA of the CDR3 is TGTGCCACCAGTGATTTAGACCGGGACAGAAACTATGGCTACACCTTC. Protein product: CATSDLDRDRNYGYTF. V gene TRBV24-1 combines with J gene TRBJ1-2, with 7 bases that match TRBD1. The germline CDR1 and CDR2 sequences are KGHDR and SFDVKD. V lost 1 base to trimming and J lost 2 bases; unmatched junction nucleotides: 6. The CDR3 consists of 16 residues.

This clone was found a few times. The V call is TRBV30, the J call TRBJ1-5; 9 bases agree with TRBD1. J was trimmed by 2 bases and V by 1 base; bases with no gene match: 9. Germline V gene lookup returns CDR1 GTSNPN and CDR2 SVGIG (reference sequence). The CDR3 has 17 residues. The CDR3 DNA sequence: TGTGCCTGGAGTGGTAGACAGGGGGACGGAGGCAATCAGCCCCAGCATTTT. Protein: CAWSGRQGDGGNQPQHF.

The J gene is TRBJ1-6, the V gene TRBV9; 8 bases line up with TRBD1. CDR3 size: 16 residues. The V segment lost 4 bases and the J segment 3 bases; nucleotides outside the gene matches: 6. CDR1 is SGDLS, CDR2 YYNGEE, per germline. The CDR3 loop is CASSSDRGLYNSPLHF. CDR3 coding DNA: TGTGCCAGCAGCTCCGACAGGGGCCTCTATAATTCACCCCTCCACTTT.

The V gene is TRBV3-1 (or the pseudogene TRBV3-2), the J gene TRBJ2-7; TRBD1 aligns across 7 bases. Germline V CDR1 and CDR2: LGHDT, YNNKEL (reference sequence). The junction had 11 bases not matched to a gene; V was cut back by 3 bases and J by 0 bases. The CDR3 is 17 amino acids. This CDR3 reads CASSHPRGQLSSYEQYF. In DNA, the CDR3 is TGTGCCAGCAGCCACCCTCGGGGACAGCTGAGCTCCTACGAGCAGTACTTC.

The rearrangement uses TRBV9 and TRBJ2-2; D call uncertain. The CDR3 sequence is 14 residues long. Per the germline V gene, CDR1 is SGDLS and CDR2 is YYNGEE. The V gene lost 0 bases and the J gene lost 6 bases, with 9 bases spanning the gap. The chain's CDR3 is CASSVVSDAGELFF. The DNA for the CDR3 is TGTGCCAGCAGCGTAGTCAGCGACGCCGGGGAGCTGTTTTTT.

The rearrangement joins TRBV6-5 to TRBJ2-5, with a possible D match to TRBD1 (5 bases). The germline V and J ends were trimmed by 3 bases and 5 bases, with 10 bases remaining between them. CDR1 MNHEY and CDR2 SVGAGI come from the germline V gene. CDR3 length: 13 residues. CDR3 sequence reads: CASSYLGRETQYF. DNA for the CDR3: TGTGCCAGCAGTTATCTGGGGCGGGAGACCCAGTACTTC.

V is TRBV7-2 and J is TRBJ2-5; TRBD1 aligns across 8 bases. V was clipped by 3 bases and J by 7 bases; unmatched bases: 10. The CDR3 has 15 residues. Germline loops: CDR1 SGHTA, CDR2 FQGNSA. The CDR3 protein is CASSFDRQGPGTQYF. Here the CDR3 DNA reads TGTGCCAGCAGCTTCGACAGACAGGGGCCGGGGACCCAGTACTTC.

The chain recombines TRBV6-5 with TRBJ1-3; TRBD1 is a possible D gene (5 bases). The V end lost 6 bases, the J end lost 7 bases, and 13 bases lay between the germline ends. Germline CDR1 is MNHEY and CDR2 is SVGAGI. CDR3 length: 13 amino acids. Written as DNA, the CDR3 is TGTGCCAGCAGCCTACAGGAAGGGAACACCATATATTTT. This encodes CASSLQEGNTIYF.

This clone was observed a single time. The chain employs TRBV30 and TRBJ1-2; 11 bases align to TRBD1. Germline CDR1 GTSNPN, CDR2 SVGIG (reference sequence). V shed 5 bases, J shed 7 bases, and the junction held 0 bases outside the gene matches. The CDR3 totals 11 residues. The DNA of the CDR3 is TGTGCCTGGGGGACAGGGGGTGGCTACACCTTC. Translation: CAWGTGGGYTF. The entire variable domain, with the rest obtained from reference TRBV30 and TRBJ1-2, is as follows: SQTIHQWPATLVQPVGSPLSLECTVEGTSNPNLYWYRQAAGRGLQLLFYSVGIGQISSEVPQNLSASRPQDRQFILSSKKLLLSDSGFYLCAWGTGGGYTFGSGTRLTVV.

This clone was observed once. The CDR3 coding sequence is TGTGCCAGCAGGCGACAGGGGGGTGGGACCACTGAAGCTTTCTTT. This sequence encodes CASRRQGGGTTEAFF. This rearrangement joins TRBV2 to TRBJ1-1; TRBD1 matches 9 bases. This CDR3 has 15 residues. The J segment lost 4 bases and the V segment lost 6 bases, leaving 9 bases of the junction unmatched. The germline gives CDR1 SNHLY, CDR2 FYNNEI.

V and J are TRBV6-4 and TRBJ2-3; 7 bases agree with TRBD1. Germline lookup yields CDR1 MRHNA and CDR2 SNTAGT. With 6 bases clipped from V and 2 bases from J, the junction kept 8 bases outside the gene matches. The CDR3 is 15 residues long. The DNA for the CDR3 is TGTGCCAGCAGCCCCGGGACAGAACACACAGATACGCAGTATTTT. The encoded protein is CASSPGTEHTDTQYF.

J is TRBJ2-5 and V is TRBV12-3 or TRBV12-4, with D possibly TRBD1 on 5 matching bases. Between the trimmed V and J ends, which lost 7 bases and 4 bases, there was a span of 10 bases. The CDR3 sequence is 12 residues long. The chain's CDR3 is CASTQGRETQYF. As DNA, the CDR3 is TGTGCCAGCACCCAGGGAAGAGAGACCCAGTACTTC.

V and J are TRBV19 and TRBJ2-7, with 8 bases matching TRBD1. J gave up 4 bases and V 5 bases, and 10 bases lay outside the gene matches. Looked up from germline, CDR1 is LNHDA and CDR2 is SQIVND (reference sequence). There are 15 residues in the CDR3. CDR3 bases: TGTGCCAGTAGTGAAACAGGGGGTCGGGATTACGAGCAGTACTTC. Its protein is CASSETGGRDYEQYF.

The genes are TRBV7-8 and TRBJ2-3; 10 nucleotides agree with TRBD2. The CDR3 has 17 amino acids. The trim removed 5 bases at V and 4 bases at J, leaving 12 bases unmatched. The V gene's germline CDR1 is SGHVS and CDR2 FQNEAQ. The CDR3 loop reads CASSLRGASGGPDTQYF. In nucleotides, the CDR3 is TGTGCCAGCAGCCTGAGGGGGGCTAGCGGGGGACCAGATACGCAGTATTTT.

Turning to this clone: This CDR3 is also generated by other DNA sequences in the sample. This chain links TRBV6-5 with TRBJ1-4; the D gene is possibly TRBD1 (5 bases). Germline V gene data show CDR1 as MNHEY and CDR2 as SVGAGI. V was pared by 0 bases and J by 3 bases, with 5 bases between. The CDR3 sequence is 14 residues long. CDR3 DNA sequence: TGTGCCAGCAGTTACTCACAGGCTAATGAAAAACTGTTTTTT. It codes for CASSYSQANEKLFF.

The chain couples TRBV21-1 to TRBJ1-2; TRBD1, the D gene given by the table, was not confirmed from the DNA. TRBV21-1 is listed as a pseudogene. CDR3 size: 15 residues. CDR3 DNA sequence: TGTGCCAGCAGCTTAGGGACAGGGGTGTTGGGGGGCTACACCTTC. The encoded protein is CASSLGTGVLGGYTF.

The chain couples TRBV28 to TRBJ1-2, with no clear D. CDR3 length: 14 residues. The V end was cut by 2 bases, the J end by 8 bases, with 15 bases between. Germline V gives CDR1 MDHEN, CDR2 SYDVKM. The CDR3 nucleotides read TGTGCCAGCAGTTTAGAGCAGCGTGGATCCGGCTACACCTTC. It codes for CASSLEQRGSGYTF.

V gene TRBV5-1 combines with J gene TRBJ2-3; no reliable D call. CDR3 size: 13 residues. V was pared by 4 bases and J by 4 bases, with 10 bases between. From germline, CDR1 is SGHRS and CDR2 YFSETQ. The CDR3 DNA follows: TGCGCCAGCAGCCGCGCTGGTTCAGATACGCAGTATTTT. Residues: CASSRAGSDTQYF.

This chain connects TRBV7-6 to TRBJ2-2, with 7 positions matching TRBD1. Germline V gives CDR1 SGHVS, CDR2 FNYEAQ. CDR3 length: 18 amino acids. The V segment lost 5 bases and the J segment 0 bases; nucleotides outside the gene matches: 12. CDR3 protein: CASSQRTGLDANTGELFF. In nucleotides, the CDR3 is TGTGCCAGCAGCCAGAGGACAGGCCTAGACGCGAACACCGGGGAGCTGTTTTTT.

The genes are TRBV12-3 or TRBV12-4 and TRBJ1-2, with unresolved D. Trimming stripped 6 bases from V and 4 bases from J, with 12 bases between. CDR3 length: 13 amino acids. CDR3 nucleotides: TGTGCCAGCAGCACCGGACTCGTCTATGGCTACACCTTC. This translates into CASSTGLVYGYTF.

CDR3 nucleotide sequence: TGCGCCAGCAGCTCCAACGCGTTTTCCGAAAATGAAAAACTGTTTTTT. It yields the protein CASSSNAFSENEKLFF. V gene TRBV5-1 combines with J gene TRBJ1-4; D not resolved. Trimming pared 3 bases from V and 5 bases from J, leaving 17 bases between. CDR1 and CDR2 from the germline V gene are SGHRS and YFSETQ. The CDR3 runs 16 residues.

This clone occurred a few times. The chain carries TRBV10-1 and TRBJ2-7; 8 bases align to TRBD2. CDR1 and CDR2 (germline): WNHNN, SYGVQD (reference sequence). With V trimmed by 6 bases and J by 2 bases, 9 bases remained unmatched. This CDR3 comprises 15 residues. CDR3 sequence reads: CASRGSGRGAYEQYF. In nucleotides, the CDR3 is TGCGCCAGCAGGGGGAGCGGGAGAGGGGCCTACGAGCAGTACTTC.